Shown below are 32 T cell receptor beta chains from a single sample sequenced in a study of blood T cell repertoires in COVID-19. TCRdb's copy holds only in-frame clones and misses some; the assay was immunoSEQ multiplex PCR. In the table there are some 220,000 clones, approximately 80% of which are singletons. Sequencing was done on a sample of peripheral blood. These receptors came from a man aged 50 to 60 with active or convalescent COVID-19.

The chain recombines TRBV5-3 with TRBJ2-1; 9 nucleotides agree with TRBD2. TRBV5-3 is noted as an ORF with a role that remains uncertain. This CDR3 is built from 18 residues. V dropped 0 bases and J dropped 7; count of bases not matched to a gene: 14. Written as DNA, the CDR3 is TGTGCCAGAAGCTTGGAAGCAGTAGGCGGGAGCGGGGGGAATGAGCAGTTCTTC. The encoded protein is CARSLEAVGGSGGNEQFF.

The chain joins TRBV6-5 to TRBJ2-2, with D tentatively TRBD1 (5 bases). Trimming removed 2 bases at V and 12 bases at J, with 13 bases between. This CDR3 spans 13 amino acids. Germline values: CDR1 MNHEY, CDR2 SVGAGI. CDR3: CASSYDSQTKLFF. CDR3 sequence (DNA): TGTGCCAGCAGTTACGACAGCCAAACTAAGCTGTTTTTT.

The V gene is TRBV6-2 or TRBV6-3, the J gene TRBJ2-4; 8 nucleotides align to TRBD1. V gave up 4 bases and J gave up 0 bases; unmatched junction bases: 11. Germline V lookup: CDR1 MNHEY, CDR2 SVGEGT. The CDR3 has 18 residues. CDR3 bases: TGTGCCAGCAGTTTTCCCTCTCCGACAGGGGTAGCCAAAAACATTCAGTACTTC. It encodes CASSFPSPTGVAKNIQYF.

The chain uses TRBV9 and TRBJ2-1, with TRBD2 matching 10 bases. V shed 4 bases and J 5 bases; nucleotides not matched to a gene: 12. CDR1 and CDR2 (germline): SGDLS, YYNGEE. This CDR3 has 17 residues. Here the CDR3 reads CASSSMSLAGVNNEQFF. Written as DNA, the CDR3 is TGTGCCAGCAGCTCAATGTCGCTAGCGGGAGTAAACAATGAGCAGTTCTTC.

V usage is TRBV30 and J usage is TRBJ1-4; D gene ambiguous. The CDR3 runs to 12 residues. With 0 bases removed from V and 8 bases from J, the gap between germline ends came to 7 bases. Germline V gives CDR1 GTSNPN, CDR2 SVGIG (reference sequence). The chain's CDR3 is CAWSVRGEKLFF. In DNA, the CDR3 is TGTGCCTGGAGTGTACGTGGCGAAAAACTGTTTTTT.

This clone was seen once. The chain carries TRBV21-1 and TRBJ1-2. TRBV21-1 represents a pseudogene. The CDR3 sequence is 15 residues long. The CDR3, as DNA: TGTGCCAGCAGCAAAGCGGGGCGGGGGCAGAATGGCTACACCTTC. Amino acids: CASSKAGRGQNGYTF.

CDR3: CASSRVRRGYGYTF. The CDR3 nucleotides are TGCGCCAGCAGCCGAGTCCGTAGGGGCTATGGCTACACCTTC. The chain couples TRBV4-1 to TRBJ1-2, with a tentative D call TRBD1 (5 bases). Germline loops: CDR1 MGHRA, CDR2 YSYEKL. The CDR3 totals 14 residues. Trimming took 4 bases from V and 4 from J, leaving 13 bases between them.

The chain couples TRBV7-2 to TRBJ2-5; D is possibly TRBD2 (7 bases). Germline V gene sequence: CDR1 SGHTA, CDR2 FQGNSA. Trimming shortened V by 0 bases and J by 10 bases, and 27 bases separated the two germline ends. This CDR3 contains 18 residues. The CDR3 DNA reads TGTGCCAGCAGCTTAGCCTGGGAGGGGTTTGGGGGGCCCCAGAACCAGTACTTC. Its translation is CASSLAWEGFGGPQNQYF. Full variable domain (outside the CDR3, taken from reference TRBV7-2 and TRBJ2-5): GAGVSQSPSNKVTEKGKDVELRCDPISGHTALYWYRQSLGQGLEFLIYFQGNSAPDKSGLPSDRFSAERTGGSVSTLTIQRTQQEDSAVYLCASSLAWEGFGGPQNQYFGPGTRLLVL.

For this clone: Other DNA sequences in this specimen translate into the identical CDR3. V and J are TRBV11-2 and TRBJ1-2; D gene unclear. Deletions cut 5 bases from V and 5 bases from J, with 9 bases between. This CDR3 has 12 residues. Germline CDR1 and CDR2: SGHAT and FQNNGV. In DNA form, the CDR3 reads TGTGCCAGCAGCCCGGAGGGTTATGGCTACACCTTC. Its protein product is CASSPEGYGYTF.

This clone appeared once. The chain combines TRBV6-2 or TRBV6-3 with TRBJ2-2, with D hard to call. This CDR3 spans 16 amino acids. V was shortened by 5 bases and J by 6 bases, with 19 bases between the two germline ends. Germline CDR1 reads MNHEY; CDR2 reads SVGEGT. The CDR3 nucleotides are TGTGCCAGCAGTACCCCCCCATTCACAGAGTCCGGGGAGCTGTTTTTT. Protein: CASSTPPFTESGELFF.

The sample holds a few counts of this clone. The chain's CDR3 is CASKLTQTGEKLFF. The CDR3 DNA sequence: TGTGCCAGCAAGCTGACCCAGACGGGAGAAAAACTGTTTTTT. V is TRBV2 and J is TRBJ1-4; D gene uncertain. There are 14 residues in the CDR3. Germline-derived CDR1 and CDR2 are SNHLY and FYNNEI. V was clipped by 7 bases and J by 8 bases, with 17 bases between them.

On this clone itself: A much larger clone lies a single base off, so this may be a read error. The rearrangement links TRBV2 to TRBJ1-1; tentative D call: TRBD1 (6 bases). The V end lost 7 bases, the J end lost 1 base, and 10 bases lay between the germline ends. This CDR3 region has 13 residues. Germline lookup yields CDR1 SNHLY and CDR2 FYNNEI. The CDR3 is CASTQQGNTEAFF. The CDR3 nucleotides read TGTGCCAGCACCCAACAGGGGAACACTGAAGCTTTCTTT.

The V and J genes are TRBV6-5 and TRBJ1-2, with 11 positions matching TRBD1. Germline V lookup: CDR1 MNHEY, CDR2 SVGAGI. V shed 1 base, J shed 8 bases, and the junction held 9 bases outside the gene matches. The CDR3 is made up of 16 amino acids. This CDR3 reads CASSYLPRGQGGGYTF. The CDR3 nucleotides are TGTGCCAGCAGTTACTTACCCCGGGGACAGGGGGGAGGCTACACCTTC.

This sequence joins TRBV5-1 and TRBJ1-2; 7 bases match TRBD1. The CDR3 is 19 residues long. Germline assignment: CDR1 SGHRS and CDR2 YFSETQ. J lost 0 bases, V lost 2 bases, and 16 bases had no gene match. The CDR3 here is CASSLGTDITINTNYGYTF. CDR3 in DNA: TGCGCCAGCAGCTTAGGGACAGACATCACCATTAACACTAACTATGGCTACACCTTC.

V is TRBV28 and J is TRBJ1-2; the D is unclear. CDR1 MDHEN and CDR2 SYDVKM come from the germline V gene. Trimming took off 5 bases at V and 4 bases at J, with 8 bases between the two ends. CDR3 length: 12 residues. The CDR3 is CASSIGLYGYTF. In DNA form, the CDR3 reads TGTGCCAGCAGTATCGGTCTCTATGGCTACACCTTC.

This clone has only one observation. The CDR3 sequence: CASSLGLASSYNEQFF. The DNA for the CDR3 is TGTGCCAGCAGCTTAGGTCTAGCGAGCTCCTACAATGAGCAGTTCTTC. The rearrangement links TRBV7-2 to TRBJ2-1, with D tentatively TRBD2 (6 bases). The CDR3 has 16 amino acids. V shed 1 base and J shed 0 bases, with 10 bases lying between them. The germline gives CDR1 SGHTA, CDR2 FQGNSA.

The rearrangement joins TRBV2 to TRBJ1-3, with a possible D match to TRBD1 (5 bases). CDR3 size: 15 residues. V was shortened by 7 bases and J by 2 bases, with 15 bases between the two germline ends. Germline lookup yields CDR1 SNHLY and CDR2 FYNNEI. CDR3: CASTNPGIPGNTIYF. For the CDR3, the DNA is TGTGCCAGCACAAATCCAGGGATTCCTGGAAACACCATATATTTT.

CDR3 in amino acids: CASSLRGAGDEKLFF. As DNA, the CDR3 is TGCGCCAGCAGTTTACGGGGGGCCGGGGATGAAAAACTGTTTTTT. This chain joins TRBV5-1 and TRBJ1-4; tentative D call: TRBD1 (6 bases). CDR3 length: 15 residues. Deletions cut 5 bases from V and 6 bases from J, with 17 bases between. From germline, CDR1 is SGHRS and CDR2 YFSETQ. The complete variable domain, with remaining parts taken from reference TRBV5-1 and TRBJ1-4, reads KAGVTQTPRYLIKTRGQQVTLSCSPISGHRSVSWYQQTPGQGLQFLFEYFSETQRNKGNFPGRFSGRQFSNSRSEMNVSTLELGDSALYLCASSLRGAGDEKLFFGSGTQLSVL.

This clone was picked up one time. The genes are TRBV28 and TRBJ1-2; TRBD1 matches at 7 bases. Germline V lookup: CDR1 MDHEN, CDR2 SYDVKM. Germline trimming cut 6 bases from V and 5 bases from J; bases unmatched to any gene: 12. CDR3 length: 15 residues. In DNA form, the CDR3 reads TGTGCCAGCAGCGTCAGCGGCAGGGGGAATTATGGCTACACCTTC. This sequence encodes CASSVSGRGNYGYTF.

The J gene is TRBJ2-3, the V gene TRBV20-1, with D possibly TRBD1 on 6 matching bases. The CDR3 has 14 amino acids. The germline gives CDR1 DFQATT, CDR2 SNEGSKA (reference sequence). V gave up 3 bases and J gave up 2 bases, with 12 bases separating them. This CDR3 is CSASGRGPTDTQYF. The DNA of the CDR3 is TGCAGTGCTAGTGGCAGGGGACCCACAGATACGCAGTATTTT.

This chain uses TRBV28 with TRBJ2-5, with D perhaps TRBD1 (7 bases). The CDR3 has 15 amino acids. The V end was cut by 5 bases, the J end by 2 bases, with 15 bases between. CDR1 and CDR2 from the germline V gene are MDHEN and SYDVKM. The CDR3 bases are TGTGCCAGCAGTGCCAGGGGGACTTTACAAGAGACCCAGTACTTC. As protein: CASSARGTLQETQYF.

The chain links TRBV2 to TRBJ1-5; tentatively, D is TRBD1 (5 bases). CDR1 and CDR2 (germline): SNHLY, FYNNEI. The length of the CDR3 is 14 residues. Trimming pared 5 bases from V and 6 bases from J, leaving 14 bases between. Here the CDR3 reads CASSTQGGGQPQHF. CDR3 sequence (DNA): TGTGCCAGCAGTACCCAGGGAGGTGGTCAGCCCCAGCATTTT.

V is TRBV7-2 and J is TRBJ2-1, with 10 bases identical to TRBD2. The CDR3 totals 13 residues. Losses at the gene ends were 1 base for V and 15 bases for J; bases not matched to a gene: 6. Germline V gene data show CDR1 as SGHTA and CDR2 as FQGNSA. CDR3 sequence reads: CASSLEGTSVRFF. The CDR3 DNA sequence: TGTGCCAGCAGCTTAGAGGGGACTAGCGTTCGGTTCTTC. Using reference TRBV7-2 and TRBJ2-1 for the parts outside the CDR3, the full variable domain is GAGVSQSPSNKVTEKGKDVELRCDPISGHTALYWYRQSLGQGLEFLIYFQGNSAPDKSGLPSDRFSAERTGGSVSTLTIQRTQQEDSAVYLCASSLEGTSVRFFGPGTRLTVL.

V is TRBV7-8 and J is TRBJ1-4; D gene unclear. Looked up from germline, CDR1 is SGHVS and CDR2 is FQNEAQ. Trimming pared 7 bases from V and 1 base from J, leaving 19 bases between. This CDR3 is 17 amino acids long. The CDR3 DNA follows: TGTGCCAGCAAGCGGTCAAGGACCGACGGAACTAATGAAAAACTGTTTTTT. The encoded protein is CASKRSRTDGTNEKLFF.

This clone was counted a single time. The chain's CDR3 is CASSNGQAAGELFF. CDR3 in DNA: TGTGCCAGCAGCAACGGACAGGCCGCCGGGGAGCTGTTTTTT. The V and J genes are TRBV9 and TRBJ2-2; 7 nucleotides match TRBD1. Unmatched junction bases numbered 6, after V lost 4 bases and J lost 6 bases. The germline CDR1 and CDR2 sequences are SGDLS and YYNGEE. The length of the CDR3 is 14 residues.

This chain connects TRBV7-2 to TRBJ1-3, with D possibly TRBD1 on 5 matching bases. The CDR3 has 15 amino acids. In germline, CDR1 is SGHTA, CDR2 FQGNSA. V was trimmed by 2 bases and J by 0 bases, leaving 8 bases between them. For the CDR3, the DNA is TGTGCCAGCAGCTTATGGGGGGTCTCTGGAAACACCATATATTTT. Protein sequence: CASSLWGVSGNTIYF.

The chain is built from TRBV19 and TRBJ1-5; D might be TRBD1 (5 bases). The CDR3 spans 16 residues. V lost 5 bases and J 1 base, leaving 15 bases between the germline ends. Germline loops: CDR1 LNHDA, CDR2 SQIVND (reference sequence). CDR3: CASSPRVGGSNQPQHF. The CDR3 DNA reads as TGTGCCAGTAGTCCTAGAGTCGGGGGGAGCAATCAGCCCCAGCATTTT.

Only one count was recorded for this clone. The chain has TRBV27 and TRBJ2-7; 9 bases are shared with TRBD2. Trimming at V came to 3 bases and at J to 6 bases, leaving 9 bases not matched to a gene. Germline CDR1 reads MNHEY; CDR2 reads SMNVEV (reference sequence). The CDR3 has 15 amino acids. This CDR3 reads CASSFLAGGPSEQYF. The CDR3 region has the DNA TGTGCCAGCAGTTTCCTCGCGGGAGGGCCCAGCGAGCAGTACTTC.

J is TRBJ1-5 and V is TRBV5-8; TRBD1 matches at 8 bases. V shed 6 bases, J shed 0 bases, and the junction held 17 bases outside the gene matches. The V gene's germline CDR1 is SGHTS and CDR2 YDEGEE. The CDR3 extends over 19 amino acids. DNA of the CDR3: TGTGCCAGCACCCTCCCGGGCCAGGGGGCCGCTTATAGCAATCAGCCCCAGCATTTT. It codes for CASTLPGQGAAYSNQPQHF.

This clone was recorded only once. The chain links TRBV28 to TRBJ2-5; tentative D call: TRBD1 (6 bases). V was trimmed by 4 bases and J by 4 bases, leaving 13 bases between them. This CDR3 region has 14 residues. Germline V gene data show CDR1 as MDHEN and CDR2 as SYDVKM. CDR3 region: CASSSGAGAETQYF. The CDR3 region has the DNA TGTGCCAGCAGTTCAGGGGCAGGGGCAGAGACCCAGTACTTC.

This clone was counted once. The chain employs TRBV13 and TRBJ1-2; 9 bases match TRBD1. The germline V gene has CDR1 PRHDT and CDR2 FYEKMQ (reference sequence). The CDR3 is 16 amino acids. The V and J ends lost 3 bases and 3 bases, in that order; junction bases with no gene match: 8. CDR3 in amino acids: CASSLEQGARDYGYTF. The CDR3 DNA reads TGTGCCAGCAGCTTGGAACAGGGGGCGCGAGACTATGGCTACACCTTC. Full variable domain (remainder filled in from reference TRBV13 and TRBJ1-2): AAGVIQSPRHLIKEKRETATLKCYPIPRHDTVYWYQQGPGQDPQFLISFYEKMQSDKGSIPDRFSAQQFSDYHSELNMSSLELGDSALYFCASSLEQGARDYGYTFGSGTRLTVV.

The count of this clone is one. The gene calls are TRBV19 and TRBJ2-1, with a weak D call TRBD1 (6 bases). The CDR3 loop spans 15 amino acids. The germline V gene has CDR1 LNHDA and CDR2 SQIVND (reference sequence). V was clipped by 6 bases and J by 0 bases, with 12 bases between them. Written as DNA, the CDR3 is TGTGCCAGTAGCCCCCAGGGGAGCTCCTACAATGAGCAGTTCTTC. Translation gives CASSPQGSSYNEQFF.